This T cell receptor (beta chain) was identified during a study of T cell responses to AZD1222 COVID-19 vaccine. Study-wide points: Donors, mostly white British, included more females; clonal diversity was possibly underestimated.

Comment on this clone: Its antigen remains unknown.

The germline V gene has CDR1 LGHDT and CDR2 YNNKEL (reference sequence). Trimming took 1 base from V and 6 from J, leaving 10 bases between them. The CDR3 length is 14 residues. Clones were sequenced by immunoSEQ multiplex PCR, and TCRdb holds only the in-frame ones, with some missing. This table holds over 120,000 clones, over 85% found once. Sequences were derived from peripheral blood, sampled 28 days after the second AZD1222 dose. The sequence was obtained from an adult who received the AZD1222 COVID-19 vaccine. The chain carries TRBV3-1 (or the pseudogene TRBV3-2) and TRBJ2-1; maybe TRBD2 (5 bases). The chain's CDR3 is CASSQGGWVNEQFF. CDR3 nucleotides: TGTGCCAGCAGCCAAGGCGGGTGGGTCAATGAGCAGTTCTTC.